This T cell receptor (beta chain) was identified during a study of type 1 regulatory T cells. On the study more broadly: T-allo10 is a Tr1-enriched, alloantigen-specific CD4 T cell product made in vitro.

Using its own MiXCR run on the reads, TCRdb lists one record per CDR3 protein. Here the sample spans around 88,000 distinct CDR3 sequences, around a third being singletons. The CDR3 is 14 amino acids. With V trimmed by 5 bases and J by 3 bases, 8 bases remained unmatched. In germline, CDR1 is DFQATT, CDR2 SNEGSKA (reference sequence). The chain couples TRBV20-1 to TRBJ2-7, with 9 bases matching TRBD2. This TCR came from a human donor in good health. The sequencing input was CD4+ T cells, either the whole sample or a sorted fraction (not recorded which). CDR3 DNA: TGCAGTGCTCCTCGGACTAGCGTTGACTACGAGCAGTACTTC. Translating gives CSAPRTSVDYEQYF.